This T cell receptor beta chain was documented in a study of T cell responses to AZD1222 COVID-19 vaccine. Study results and caveats: Seropositive at baseline were only a handful of AZD1222 recipients. A mostly white British donor set with more females was recruited, and clonal diversity was possibly underestimated.

Method: immunoSEQ multiplex PCR; TCRdb's copy keeps in-frame clones and lacks some. The repertoire consists of tens of thousands of clones, with more than 70% occurring once and the leading ten covering about 20%. In regard to this clone: No antigen is known for it.

Per the germline V gene, CDR1 is SGHNT and CDR2 is YYREEE (reference sequence). The CDR3 is 16 amino acids. V was cut by 4 bases and J by 0 bases, with 14 bases left in between. The source material was peripheral blood, sampled on day 0 of AZD1222 vaccination. The clonotype comes from an adult in good health. This chain joins TRBV5-4 and TRBJ1-3, with D unclear. The CDR3 here is CASSPDAGNSGNTIYF. In DNA form, the CDR3 reads TGTGCCAGCAGCCCCGATGCGGGAAACTCTGGAAACACCATATATTTT.